Shown below are 27 T cell receptor beta chains from a single sample sequenced in a study of beta chain features in type 1 diabetes. For these TCRs, the target antigens are not known. Expressed TCRB transcripts got sequenced, as all isolated RNA was reverse transcribed. Repertoires were generated with immunoSEQ multiplex PCR, while TCRdb's copy carries only in-frame clones and drops some. The data show 150,000 to 200,000 clones, with 6.5% to 10% seen just once and over 0.5% held by the top ten. Study results and limitations: Moderately but significantly shorter TCRB CDR3s were found in Type 1 diabetes patients in all four CD4+ subsets.

Sequencing was carried out using central memory CD4+ T cells from blood. All receptors come from a woman aged 18-35 years with type 1 diabetes.

This clone was seen a handful of times. Within the sample, other DNA sequences also encode this same CDR3. J is TRBJ1-2 and V is TRBV10-3; TRBD1 matches 7 bases. CDR1 and CDR2 from the germline V gene are ENHRY and SYGVKD. Trimming removed 6 bases from V and 4 bases from J; junction bases left unmatched: 5. The CDR3 spans 13 residues. The CDR3 region is CAISEGQIYGYTF. For the CDR3, the DNA is TGTGCCATCAGCGAGGGACAGATCTATGGCTACACCTTC.

This clone has just a few counts. This rearrangement joins TRBV7-9 to TRBJ1-4; D ambiguous. From germline, CDR1 is SEHNR and CDR2 FQNEAQ (reference sequence). V gave up 5 bases and J gave up 8 bases, with 21 bases separating them. This CDR3 is 16 amino acids long. CDR3 residues: CASSPWTDRGREKLFF. For the CDR3, the DNA is TGTGCCAGCAGCCCCTGGACCGACCGCGGGAGGGAAAAACTGTTTTTT.

The V call is TRBV30, the J call TRBJ2-1, with a weak D call TRBD1 (6 bases). Trimming took 0 bases from V and 7 from J, leaving 7 bases between them. The CDR3 runs to 12 residues. CDR1 is GTSNPN and CDR2 is SVGIG in the germline V gene (reference sequence). CDR3 protein: CAWSVQGNEQFF. CDR3 bases: TGTGCCTGGAGTGTCCAGGGGAATGAGCAGTTCTTC.

V gene TRBV11-2 combines with J gene TRBJ2-4, with a weak D call TRBD1 (6 bases). This CDR3 has 15 amino acids. Trimming left V 6 bases short and J 7 bases short, with 19 bases between. CDR1 SGHAT and CDR2 FQNNGV come from the germline V gene. The CDR3 bases are TGTGCCAGCAGTCCAGGAGGCACAGGGTGGAACATTCAGTACTTC. Translated: CASSPGGTGWNIQYF.

The chain couples TRBV6-5 to TRBJ2-3, with 7 bases identical to TRBD1. The CDR3 runs 14 residues. The germline gives CDR1 MNHEY, CDR2 SVGAGI. V lost 2 bases and J lost 3; bases outside the gene matches: 2. The DNA for the CDR3 is TGTGCCAGCAGTTACAGGGGGCAAACAGATACGCAGTATTTT. Translation: CASSYRGQTDTQYF.

The chain uses TRBV7-3 and TRBJ2-5; weak D call: TRBD1 (6 bases). Trimming left V 5 bases short and J 3 bases short, with 10 bases between. The germline CDR1 and CDR2 sequences are SGHTA and FQGTGA. The CDR3 runs 13 residues. The CDR3 nucleotides read TGTGCCAGCAGCCGGACAGTAGAAGAGACCCAGTACTTC. Translation: CASSRTVEETQYF.

This clone appeared a few times. The CDR3 DNA reads as TGCGCCAGCAGTATCGGGTTTCGGGATGGCTACACCTTC. It is translated as CASSIGFRDGYTF. The rearrangement joins TRBV5-1 to TRBJ1-2, with D hard to call. CDR3 length equals 13 residues. Germline V gene sequence: CDR1 SGHRS, CDR2 YFSETQ. V dropped 5 bases and J dropped 6 bases, with 14 bases sitting between them.

This clone came up a few times. The chain recombines TRBV28 with TRBJ2-3; 7 nucleotides match TRBD1. V lost 2 bases, J lost 4 bases, and 0 bases stayed unmatched. The CDR3 is 13 amino acids. Germline V gene data show CDR1 as MDHEN and CDR2 as SYDVKM. This CDR3 reads CASSLQGADTQYF. CDR3 DNA sequence: TGTGCCAGCAGTTTACAGGGGGCAGATACGCAGTATTTT.

There are a few counts of this clone. The chain is built from TRBV7-8 and TRBJ2-1, with D perhaps TRBD2 (6 bases). The V end lost 4 bases, the J end lost 7 bases, and 14 bases lay between the germline ends. The CDR3 loop spans 14 amino acids. Germline V lookup: CDR1 SGHVS, CDR2 FQNEAQ. In DNA form, the CDR3 reads TGTGCCAGCAGCTCTCAGACACGGGGGAATGAGCAGTTCTTC. Translation: CASSSQTRGNEQFF.

The chain is built from TRBV5-4 and TRBJ2-5; D might be TRBD1 (6 bases). Germline V gives CDR1 SGHNT, CDR2 YYREEE (reference sequence). Trimming removed 1 base from V and 6 bases from J, with 10 bases in between. CDR3 length: 13 amino acids. The chain's CDR3 is CASSLSGQQTQYF. CDR3 sequence (DNA): TGTGCCAGCAGCTTGAGTGGACAGCAGACCCAGTACTTC.

This clone has only a few counts. The genes are TRBV10-3 and TRBJ2-7, with 7 bases fitting TRBD1. Per the germline V gene, CDR1 is ENHRY and CDR2 is SYGVKD. V lost 8 bases, J lost 3 bases, and 4 bases stayed unmatched. The CDR3 contains 12 residues. CDR3 region: CAIGGQVYEQYF. In DNA form, the CDR3 reads TGTGCCATCGGAGGACAGGTCTACGAGCAGTACTTC.

This clone was seen a handful of times. This chain joins TRBV7-9 and TRBJ1-1; D unclear. CDR1 is SEHNR and CDR2 is FQNEAQ in the germline V gene (reference sequence). Trimming took 0 bases from V and 3 from J, leaving 14 bases between them. CDR3 size: 16 residues. CDR3 protein: CASSLAARPGDTEAFF. The DNA of the CDR3 is TGTGCCAGCAGCTTAGCGGCTAGGCCTGGTGACACTGAAGCTTTCTTT.

CDR3 loop: CASSSFDPDEQYF. The DNA of the CDR3 is TGTGCCAGCAGTTCCTTTGATCCGGACGAGCAGTACTTC. The J gene is TRBJ2-7, the V gene TRBV6-5; D not certain. Germline lookup yields CDR1 MNHEY and CDR2 SVGAGI. The V and J ends lost 4 bases and 5 bases respectively, with 12 bases between them. The CDR3 runs 13 residues.

The gene calls are TRBV6-6 and TRBJ2-7; 7 positions match TRBD1. This CDR3 contains 14 residues. Germline trimming cut 6 bases from V and 4 bases from J; bases unmatched to any gene: 9. Germline V gives CDR1 MNHNY, CDR2 SVGAGI (reference sequence). CDR3 sequence reads: CASSRGQEVYEQYF. The CDR3 nucleotides are TGTGCCAGCAGCCGCGGACAGGAAGTATACGAGCAGTACTTC.

This clone was counted only a few times. The chain carries TRBV4-3 and TRBJ1-1; D might be TRBD1 (6 bases). The CDR3 contains 15 residues. The V gene lost 0 bases and the J gene lost 10 bases, with 18 bases spanning the gap. CDR1 is LGHNA, CDR2 YSLEER, per germline. The CDR3 DNA is TGCGCCAGCAGCCAAGATAGACAGGTGGGTGTGGGAGCTTTCTTT. Translation gives CASSQDRQVGVGAFF.

The chain carries TRBV27 and TRBJ1-1, with a possible D match to TRBD1 (6 bases). The V end was cut by 7 bases, the J end by 1 base, with 10 bases between. Per the germline V gene, CDR1 is MNHEY and CDR2 is SMNVEV (reference sequence). This CDR3 is built from 13 residues. CDR3 region: CASKLGQNTEAFF. The CDR3 nucleotides read TGTGCCAGCAAGTTGGGACAGAACACTGAAGCTTTCTTT.

This chain uses TRBV28 with TRBJ1-3; possibly TRBD1 for D (5 bases). V was clipped by 4 bases and J by 7 bases, with 8 bases between them. This CDR3 comprises 12 residues. CDR1 and CDR2 (germline): MDHEN, SYDVKM. The CDR3 DNA follows: TGTGCCAGCAGTTCCAGGGTGAACACCATATATTTT. Amino acid sequence: CASSSRVNTIYF.

This clone occurred a few times. Other nucleotide sequences in the sample specify the same CDR3. This rearrangement joins TRBV11-2 to TRBJ2-3; D is perhaps TRBD1 (6 bases). This CDR3 is 12 amino acids long. Germline CDR1 SGHAT, CDR2 FQNNGV. Trimming cost V 5 bases and J 4 bases, with 7 bases left between them. The CDR3 bases are TGTGCCAGCAGCCCAGGGGCAGATACGCAGTATTTT. Amino acids: CASSPGADTQYF.

This clone was detected only a few times. V usage is TRBV2 and J usage is TRBJ2-5, with D perhaps TRBD1 (5 bases). The germline CDR1 and CDR2 sequences are SNHLY and FYNNEI. The CDR3 loop spans 13 amino acids. Trimming took 7 bases from V and 6 from J, leaving 15 bases between them. For the CDR3, the DNA is TGTGCCAGCACGGAAGGGGCAGGACAGACCCAGTACTTC. It translates to CASTEGAGQTQYF.

J is TRBJ1-5 and V is TRBV15, with 10 positions matching TRBD1. The trim removed 0 bases at V and 11 bases at J, leaving 4 bases unmatched. The CDR3 is 14 amino acids. CDR1 is LNHNV and CDR2 is YYDKDF in the germline V gene (reference sequence). The CDR3 spells CATSRDPTGGAQHF. For the CDR3, the DNA is TGTGCCACCAGCAGAGATCCGACAGGGGGCGCCCAGCATTTT. The variable domain in full, completed from reference TRBV15 and TRBJ1-5, reads DAMVIQNPRYQVTQFGKPVTLSCSQTLNHNVMYWYQQKSSQAPKLLFHYYDKDFNNEADTPDNFQSRRPNTSFCFLDIRSPGLGDTAMYLCATSRDPTGGAQHFGDGTRLSIL.

A few counts support this clone. V gene TRBV6-5 combines with J gene TRBJ1-1, with a possible D match to TRBD1 (6 bases). CDR1 is MNHEY and CDR2 is SVGAGI in the germline V gene. V dropped 6 bases and J dropped 4 bases, with 18 bases sitting between them. This CDR3 is 15 amino acids long. In nucleotides, the CDR3 is TGTGCCAGCAGCGCAAACAGGGTCTGGTCCACTGAAGCTTTCTTT. It yields the protein CASSANRVWSTEAFF.

The V and J genes are TRBV5-4 and TRBJ2-5, with 7 positions matching TRBD2. CDR1 and CDR2 from the germline V gene are SGHNT and YYREEE (reference sequence). V trimming: 4 bases; J trimming: 0 bases; junction bases outside the gene matches: 6. The CDR3 length is 15 residues. The CDR3 bases are TGTGCCAGCAGCCGGGGGGACCGATACCAAGAGACCCAGTACTTC. This encodes CASSRGDRYQETQYF.

The chain links TRBV11-2 to TRBJ2-1; D is uncertain. V was clipped by 2 bases and J by 6 bases, with 8 bases between them. Germline V CDR1 and CDR2: SGHAT, FQNNGV. The CDR3 has 13 residues. In DNA, the CDR3 is TGTGCCAGCAGCTTATCTCGCGGCAATGAGCAGTTCTTC. It encodes CASSLSRGNEQFF.

This clone was seen a few times. The chain carries TRBV11-3 and TRBJ2-7; D is ambiguous. Germline loops: CDR1 SGHNT, CDR2 YENEEA. The CDR3 loop spans 12 amino acids. V lost 1 base and J 6 bases, leaving 7 bases between the germline ends. DNA for the CDR3: TGTGCCAGCAGCTTAGCGAGCTTCGAGCAGTACTTC. This sequence encodes CASSLASFEQYF.

J is TRBJ1-6 and V is TRBV5-4; 7 bases align to TRBD1. The CDR3 is made up of 16 amino acids. Germline V CDR1 and CDR2: SGHNT, YYREEE (reference sequence). The V gene end was trimmed by 6 bases and the J gene end by 7 bases; junction bases not matched to a gene: 13. CDR3 loop: CASTASGGGKNSPLHF. The CDR3 bases are TGTGCCAGCACCGCCTCCGGAGGGGGCAAAAATTCACCCCTCCACTTT.

The sample holds a few counts of this clone. The CDR3 here is CASSPDSVGETQYF. The CDR3, as DNA: TGTGCCAGCAGCCCCGACTCTGTTGGAGAGACCCAGTACTTC. The rearrangement links TRBV7-9 to TRBJ2-5; no clear D gene. The CDR3 runs to 14 residues. V lost 5 bases to trimming and J lost 4 bases, with 14 bases between them. CDR1 SEHNR and CDR2 FQNEAQ come from the germline V gene (reference sequence).

The rearrangement uses TRBV7-9 and TRBJ1-1, with a possible D match to TRBD1 (5 bases). V lost 1 base, J lost 1 base, and 13 bases lay in between. Germline loops: CDR1 SEHNR, CDR2 FQNEAQ (reference sequence). The CDR3 has 16 residues. CDR3 in DNA: TGTGCCAGCAGCTTAGGGTCAGGGTTGGGGAACACTGAAGCTTTCTTT. It encodes CASSLGSGLGNTEAFF.